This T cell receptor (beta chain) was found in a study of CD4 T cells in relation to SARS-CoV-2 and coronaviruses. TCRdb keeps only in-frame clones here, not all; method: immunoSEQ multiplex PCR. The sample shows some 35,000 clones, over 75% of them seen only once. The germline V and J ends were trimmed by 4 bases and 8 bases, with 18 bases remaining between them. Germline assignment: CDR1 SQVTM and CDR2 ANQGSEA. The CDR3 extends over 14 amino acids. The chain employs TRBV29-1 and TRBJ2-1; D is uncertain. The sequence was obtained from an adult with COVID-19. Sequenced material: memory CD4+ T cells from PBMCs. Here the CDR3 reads CSVANFVDSHEQFF. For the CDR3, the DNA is TGCAGCGTTGCTAATTTCGTCGATTCCCATGAGCAGTTCTTC.